One sample yielded the 17 T cell receptor beta chains listed below, sequenced in a study of T cells in Graves' hyperthyroidism and ophthalmopathy. Regions amplified from RNA transcripts were the TCR beta CDR3 regions. The HTBI set primed first-round TCR CDR3 RT-PCR. TCRdb reanalysed the multiplex PCR reads using MiXCR and keeps one entry per CDR3 protein. The sample lists under 300,000 distinct CDR3 sequences; approximately 20% were seen once. The specimen was blood. These receptor sequences come from a young man with Graves' ophthalmopathy.

There are many counts of this clonotype. V gene TRBV11-2 combines with J gene TRBJ2-1; TRBD2 agrees at 8 bases. V lost 1 base, J lost 2 bases, and 1 base stayed unmatched. Looked up from germline, CDR1 is SGHAT and CDR2 is FQNNGV. This CDR3 has 15 amino acids. The CDR3 loop reads CASSLVGLAYNEQFF. The CDR3 coding sequence is TGTGCCAGCAGCTTAGTGGGACTAGCCTACAATGAGCAGTTCTTC.

The chain has TRBV5-6 and TRBJ2-3, with D uncertain. The germline gives CDR1 SGHDT, CDR2 YYEEEE. The CDR3 contains 14 residues. Trimming cost V 4 bases and J 0 bases, with 9 bases left between them. Here the CDR3 reads CASSPGFSTDTQYF. As DNA, the CDR3 is TGTGCCAGCAGCCCCGGGTTTAGCACAGATACGCAGTATTTT.

This clonotype was recorded at least ten times. The V and J genes are TRBV30 and TRBJ2-1; a possible D gene is TRBD2 (5 bases). Looked up from germline, CDR1 is GTSNPN and CDR2 is SVGIG (reference sequence). The length of the CDR3 is 12 residues. Trimming cost V 0 bases and J 9 bases, with 9 bases left between them. CDR3 loop: CAWSVRGGEQFF. CDR3 sequence (DNA): TGTGCCTGGAGTGTACGCGGAGGTGAGCAGTTCTTC. Filled out from reference TRBV30 and TRBJ2-1, the complete variable domain reads SQTIHQWPATLVQPVGSPLSLECTVEGTSNPNLYWYRQAAGRGLQLLFYSVGIGQISSEVPQNLSASRPQDRQFILSSKKLLLSDSGFYLCAWSVRGGEQFFGPGTRLTVL.

The chain links TRBV11-1 to TRBJ2-2; D is perhaps TRBD1 (5 bases). V lost 5 bases and J 6 bases, leaving 10 bases between the germline ends. From germline, CDR1 is SGHAT and CDR2 FQDESV (reference sequence). This CDR3 region has 13 residues. Here the CDR3 DNA reads TGTGCCAGCAGCCTGACAGTACCCGGGGAGCTGTTTTTT. This encodes CASSLTVPGELFF. The variable domain in full, completed from reference TRBV11-1 and TRBJ2-2, reads EAEVAQSPRYKITEKSQAVAFWCDPISGHATLYWYRQILGQGPELLVQFQDESVVDDSQLPKDRFSAERLKGVDSTLKIQPAELGDSAMYLCASSLTVPGELFFGEGSRLTVL.

V and J are TRBV15 and TRBJ2-1; D unclear. The CDR3 is 15 amino acids. CDR1 and CDR2 from the germline V gene are LNHNV and YYDKDF (reference sequence). Trimming shortened V by 3 bases and J by 7 bases, and 16 bases separated the two germline ends. The CDR3 region is CATSSPGGASNEQFF. The CDR3, as DNA: TGTGCCACCAGCAGTCCAGGCGGCGCATCGAATGAGCAGTTCTTC.

This chain links TRBV6-1 with TRBJ2-1; perhaps D is TRBD1 or TRBD2 (6 bases each). CDR1 and CDR2 from the germline V gene are MNHNS and SASEGT. Trimming left V 6 bases short and J 1 base short, with 13 bases between. The CDR3 length is 15 residues. This CDR3 reads CASSAGDSSYNEQFF. The CDR3 DNA follows: TGTGCCAGCAGCGCAGGGGACTCGTCCTACAATGAGCAGTTCTTC.

The chain couples TRBV18 to TRBJ2-3, with unresolved D. The V and J ends lost 0 bases and 5 bases respectively, with 9 bases between them. The CDR3 has 14 amino acids. Germline-derived CDR1 and CDR2 are KGHSH and LQKENI. CDR3 nucleotide sequence: TGTGCCAGCTCACCACCAGCTAGAGTAGATACGCAGTATTTT. It yields the protein CASSPPARVDTQYF.

This clonotype was picked up a small number of times. The CDR3 loop reads CASSIAGVKNIQYF. CDR3 coding DNA: TGTGCCAGTAGTATAGCAGGGGTCAAAAACATTCAGTACTTC. The chain recombines TRBV19 with TRBJ2-4, with D maybe TRBD1 (6 bases). The CDR3 sequence is 14 residues long. V gave up 1 base and J gave up 3 bases, with 7 bases separating them. CDR1 is LNHDA and CDR2 is SQIVND in the germline V gene (reference sequence).

This clonotype was seen a handful of times. The rearrangement joins TRBV29-1 to TRBJ2-5; D is unclear. Per the germline V gene, CDR1 is SQVTM and CDR2 is ANQGSEA. The CDR3 totals 10 residues. V lost 5 bases and J lost 2, with 3 bases in between. CDR3 protein: CSVTQETQYF. CDR3 DNA: TGCAGCGTTACTCAAGAGACCCAGTACTTC.

About this clonotype: A single base separates this from a much larger clone, so it may be a read error. This chain joins TRBV2 and TRBJ2-1; D gene uncertain. Germline assignment: CDR1 SNHLY and CDR2 FYNNEI. The V end lost 8 bases, the J end lost 10 bases, and 21 bases lay between the germline ends. The CDR3 has 14 residues. The CDR3 loop reads CASAFLGPPEEQFF. The CDR3, as DNA: TGTGCCAGCGCCTTCCTCGGCCCCCCGGAAGAGCAGTTCTTC.

A note on this clonotype: Germline is not matched at one junction end, which may reflect a read error. The chain uses TRBV20-1 and TRBJ1-4; TRBD1 might be the D (6 bases). Germline V gives CDR1 DFQATT, CDR2 SNEGSKA (reference sequence). The CDR3 contains 14 residues. This CDR3 is CSARGQPNNEKLFF. The CDR3, as DNA: TGCAGTGCGAGAGGACAGCCGAATAATGAAAAACTGTTTTTT.

V is TRBV12-3 or TRBV12-4 and J is TRBJ2-3; 8 bases match TRBD1. The length of the CDR3 is 14 residues. Trimming took 5 bases from V and 10 from J; bases not matched to a gene: 11. CDR3 bases: TGTGCCAGCAGTCCCCCCGGGACAGGCGCCCCGCAGTATTTT. Its translation: CASSPPGTGAPQYF.

This clonotype came up a few times. The rearrangement uses TRBV29-1 and TRBJ1-5, with D possibly matching TRBD1 (6 bases). Trimming stripped 4 bases from V and 4 bases from J, with 17 bases between. Germline assignment: CDR1 SQVTM and CDR2 ANQGSEA. This CDR3 region has 15 residues. The CDR3 DNA follows: TGCAGCGTTGTAGTGCAGGGGCTTGAGAATCAGCCCCAGCATTTT. Protein sequence: CSVVVQGLENQPQHF.

In its sample, this clonotype was seen once. The rearrangement uses TRBV12-3 or TRBV12-4 and TRBJ1-1; D ambiguous. Trimming took 2 bases from V and 10 from J, leaving 8 bases between them. The CDR3 consists of 11 residues. CDR3 loop: CASSLRGVAFF. The CDR3 DNA reads as TGTGCCAGCAGTTTAAGAGGCGTAGCTTTCTTT.

Ten or more counts support this clonotype. The V call is TRBV19, the J call TRBJ1-5, with D possibly TRBD1 on 5 matching bases. V was pared by 5 bases and J by 1 base, with 12 bases between. Germline V CDR1 and CDR2: LNHDA, SQIVND (reference sequence). The CDR3 length is 15 residues. CDR3 DNA: TGTGCCAGTAGTGGCGGGGGAATGAGCAATCAGCCCCAGCATTTT. Its translation: CASSGGGMSNQPQHF.

This clonotype occurred many times. The chain uses TRBV30 and TRBJ1-2; D is undetermined. The CDR3 has 13 residues. The germline gives CDR1 GTSNPN, CDR2 SVGIG (reference sequence). The V end lost 3 bases, the J end lost 4 bases, and 12 bases lay between the germline ends. CDR3 in amino acids: CAWSGPSSYGYTF. The CDR3 bases are TGTGCCTGGAGCGGCCCCTCATCCTATGGCTACACCTTC.

In its sample, this clonotype was seen many times. The genes are TRBV11-2 and TRBJ2-7; 10 bases agree with TRBD2. The CDR3 is 15 residues long. Losses at the gene ends were 6 bases for V and 0 bases for J; bases not matched to a gene: 5. Germline CDR1 is SGHAT and CDR2 is FQNNGV. DNA for the CDR3: TGTGCCAGCAGGTCCGGGACTAGCGACTCCTACGAGCAGTACTTC. Its protein product is CASRSGTSDSYEQYF.